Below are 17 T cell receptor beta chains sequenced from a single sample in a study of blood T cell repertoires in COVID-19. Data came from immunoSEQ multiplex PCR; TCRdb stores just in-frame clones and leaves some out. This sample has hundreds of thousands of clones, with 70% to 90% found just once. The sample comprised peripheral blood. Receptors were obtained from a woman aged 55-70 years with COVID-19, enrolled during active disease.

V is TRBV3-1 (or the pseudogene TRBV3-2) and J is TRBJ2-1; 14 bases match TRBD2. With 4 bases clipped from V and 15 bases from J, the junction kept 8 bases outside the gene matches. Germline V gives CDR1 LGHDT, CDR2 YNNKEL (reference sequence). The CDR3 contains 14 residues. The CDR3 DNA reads TGTGCCAGCAGCCCCGGGACTAGCGGGGGCCAGGGGTTCTTC. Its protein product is CASSPGTSGGQGFF.

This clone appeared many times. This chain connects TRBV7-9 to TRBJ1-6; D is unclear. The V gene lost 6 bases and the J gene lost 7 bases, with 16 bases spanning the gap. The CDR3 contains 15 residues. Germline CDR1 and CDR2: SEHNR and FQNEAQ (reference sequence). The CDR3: CASRGRPTLNSPLHF. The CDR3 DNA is TGTGCCAGCAGGGGCAGGCCTACCTTAAATTCACCCCTCCACTTT.

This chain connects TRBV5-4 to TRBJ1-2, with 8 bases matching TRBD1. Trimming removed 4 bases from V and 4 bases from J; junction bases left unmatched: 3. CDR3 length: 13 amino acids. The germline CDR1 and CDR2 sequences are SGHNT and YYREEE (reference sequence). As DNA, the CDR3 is TGTGCCAGCAGCGACGACAGGGGCTATGGCTACACCTTC. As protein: CASSDDRGYGYTF.

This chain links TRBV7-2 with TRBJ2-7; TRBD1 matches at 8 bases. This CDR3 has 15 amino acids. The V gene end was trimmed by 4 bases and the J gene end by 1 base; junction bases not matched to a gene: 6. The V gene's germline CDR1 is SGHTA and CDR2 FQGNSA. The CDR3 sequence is CASSYGQGLSYEQYF. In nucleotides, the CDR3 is TGTGCCAGCAGCTACGGACAGGGCTTATCCTACGAGCAGTACTTC. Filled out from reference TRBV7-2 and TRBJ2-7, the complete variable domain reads GAGVSQSPSNKVTEKGKDVELRCDPISGHTALYWYRQSLGQGLEFLIYFQGNSAPDKSGLPSDRFSAERTGGSVSTLTIQRTQQEDSAVYLCASSYGQGLSYEQYFGPGTRLTVT.

The CDR3 coding sequence is TGTGCCAGCAGCTTTAACGTGGGGGGACAAGAGACCCAGTACTTC. Encoded protein: CASSFNVGGQETQYF. The rearrangement joins TRBV11-2 to TRBJ2-5, with D perhaps TRBD2 (6 bases). The CDR3 spans 15 residues. Germline V gene lookup returns CDR1 SGHAT and CDR2 FQNNGV. Trimming took 3 bases from V and 2 from J, leaving 13 bases between them. Full variable domain (rest looked up from reference TRBV11-2 and TRBJ2-5): EAGVAQSPRYKIIEKRQSVAFWCNPISGHATLYWYQQILGQGPKLLIQFQNNGVVDDSQLPKDRFSAERLKGVDSTLKIQPAKLEDSAVYLCASSFNVGGQETQYFGPGTRLLVL.

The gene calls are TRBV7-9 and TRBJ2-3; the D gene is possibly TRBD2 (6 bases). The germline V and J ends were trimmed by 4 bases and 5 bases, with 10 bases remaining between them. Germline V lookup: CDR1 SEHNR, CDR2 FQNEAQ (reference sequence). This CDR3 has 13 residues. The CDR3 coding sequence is TGTGCCAGCAGCTGGGACTGGGAAGATACGCAGTATTTT. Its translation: CASSWDWEDTQYF.

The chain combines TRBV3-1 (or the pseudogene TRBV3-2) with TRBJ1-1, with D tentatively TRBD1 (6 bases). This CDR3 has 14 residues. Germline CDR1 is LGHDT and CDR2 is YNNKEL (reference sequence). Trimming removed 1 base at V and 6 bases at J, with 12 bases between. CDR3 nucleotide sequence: TGTGCCAGCAGCCAAGCAGGGGCGGTCGCTGAAGCTTTCTTT. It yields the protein CASSQAGAVAEAFF.

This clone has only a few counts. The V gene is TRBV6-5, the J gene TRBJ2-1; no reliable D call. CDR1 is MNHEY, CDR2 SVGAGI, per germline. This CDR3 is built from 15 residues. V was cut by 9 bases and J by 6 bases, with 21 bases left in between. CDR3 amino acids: CASATPSVLGNEQFF. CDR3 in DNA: TGTGCCAGTGCGACACCTTCCGTATTGGGCAATGAGCAGTTCTTC.

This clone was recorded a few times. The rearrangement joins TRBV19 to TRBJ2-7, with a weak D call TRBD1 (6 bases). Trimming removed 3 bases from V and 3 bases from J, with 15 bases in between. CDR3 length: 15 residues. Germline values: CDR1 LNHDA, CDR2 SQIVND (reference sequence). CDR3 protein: CASSMGTGFSYEQYF. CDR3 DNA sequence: TGTGCCAGTAGTATGGGAACAGGGTTCAGCTACGAGCAGTACTTC. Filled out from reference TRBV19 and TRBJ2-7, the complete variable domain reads DGGITQSPKYLFRKEGQNVTLSCEQNLNHDAMYWYRQDPGQGLRLIYYSQIVNDFQKGDIAEGYSVSREKKESFPLTVTSAQKNPTAFYLCASSMGTGFSYEQYFGPGTRLTVT.

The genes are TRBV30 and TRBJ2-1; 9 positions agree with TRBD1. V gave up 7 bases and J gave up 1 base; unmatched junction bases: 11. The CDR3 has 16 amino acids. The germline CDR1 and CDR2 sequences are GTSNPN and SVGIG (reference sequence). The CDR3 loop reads CASGQGSIKSYNEQFF. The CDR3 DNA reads TGTGCCTCGGGACAGGGTTCAATCAAGTCCTACAATGAGCAGTTCTTC.

The CDR3 DNA follows: TGCAGCGTTGAAGGCGGCAGCTCTGGAAACACCATATATTTT. Its protein is CSVEGGSSGNTIYF. The chain has TRBV29-1 and TRBJ1-3, with unresolved D. CDR3 length equals 14 residues. Germline CDR1 and CDR2: SQVTM and ANQGSEA. V was cut by 1 base and J by 0 bases, with 7 bases left in between.

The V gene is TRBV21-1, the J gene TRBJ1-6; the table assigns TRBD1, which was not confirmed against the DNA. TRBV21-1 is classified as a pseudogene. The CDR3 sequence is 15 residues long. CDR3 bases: TGTGCCAGCAGCAATAACACCACAGGCAGTTCACCCCTCCACTTT. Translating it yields CASSNNTTGSSPLHF.

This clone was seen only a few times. CDR3 region: CASRKRTENTEAFF. Written as DNA, the CDR3 is TGTGCCAGCAGGAAGAGGACAGAGAACACTGAAGCTTTCTTT. V gene TRBV27 combines with J gene TRBJ1-1; D perhaps matches TRBD1 (6 bases). Germline V lookup: CDR1 MNHEY, CDR2 SMNVEV (reference sequence). The CDR3 has 14 amino acids. The germline V and J ends were trimmed by 6 bases and 1 base, with 12 bases remaining between them.

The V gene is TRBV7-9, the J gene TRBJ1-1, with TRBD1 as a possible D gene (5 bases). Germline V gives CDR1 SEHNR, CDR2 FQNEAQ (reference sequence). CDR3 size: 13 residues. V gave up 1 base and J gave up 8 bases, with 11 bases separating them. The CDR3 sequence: CASSLVGVMEAFF. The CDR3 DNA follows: TGTGCCAGCAGCTTAGTAGGGGTTATGGAAGCTTTCTTT.

CDR3 protein: CASSPPRVGEQYF. CDR3 DNA sequence: TGCGCCAGCAGCCCCCCTCGGGTCGGCGAGCAGTACTTC. The chain combines TRBV5-1 with TRBJ2-7; D is ambiguous. The CDR3 runs 13 residues. V was cut by 4 bases and J by 6 bases, with 14 bases left in between. Germline V lookup: CDR1 SGHRS, CDR2 YFSETQ.

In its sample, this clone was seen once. CDR3 region: CASSLLTETYEQYF. As DNA, the CDR3 is TGTGCCAGCAGCTTATTGACAGAAACCTACGAGCAGTACTTC. The chain couples TRBV5-4 to TRBJ2-7, with D perhaps matching TRBD1 (5 bases). In germline, CDR1 is SGHNT, CDR2 YYREEE (reference sequence). V shed 2 bases and J shed 2 bases, with 11 bases lying between them. This CDR3 region has 14 residues.

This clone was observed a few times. In DNA, the CDR3 is TGCGCCAGCAGCCCGGGAGTAAACACCGGGGAGCTGTTTTTT. This codes for CASSPGVNTGELFF. J is TRBJ2-2 and V is TRBV5-1, with D possibly being TRBD2 (6 bases). Germline V gene data show CDR1 as SGHRS and CDR2 as YFSETQ. The CDR3 is made up of 14 amino acids. Trimming took off 4 bases at V and 2 bases at J, with 9 bases between the two ends.